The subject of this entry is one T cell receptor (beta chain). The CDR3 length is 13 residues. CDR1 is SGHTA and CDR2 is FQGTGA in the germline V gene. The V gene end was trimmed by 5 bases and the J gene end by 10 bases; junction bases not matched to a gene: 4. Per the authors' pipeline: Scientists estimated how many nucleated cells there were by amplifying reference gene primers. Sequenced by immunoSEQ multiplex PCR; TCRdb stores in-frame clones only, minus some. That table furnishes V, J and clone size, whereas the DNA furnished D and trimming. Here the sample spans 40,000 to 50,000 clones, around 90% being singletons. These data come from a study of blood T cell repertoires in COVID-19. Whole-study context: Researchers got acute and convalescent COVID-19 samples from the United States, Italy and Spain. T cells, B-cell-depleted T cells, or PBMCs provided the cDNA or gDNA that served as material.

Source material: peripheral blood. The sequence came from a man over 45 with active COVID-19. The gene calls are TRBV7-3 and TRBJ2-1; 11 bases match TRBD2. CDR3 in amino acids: CASSLIAGGEQFF. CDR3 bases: TGTGCCAGCAGCCTTATAGCGGGAGGGGAGCAGTTCTTC.